Listed below are T cell receptor beta chains from one sample, sequenced in a study of identical twins. MiXCR, run by TCRdb on the 5' RACE reads, gives a single entry per CDR3 protein. The top ten clones hold 7% to 8.5% of a sample with roughly 290,000 distinct CDR3 sequences, roughly 8.6% of them seen once. The sample also formed part of further work on yellow fever vaccine responses in identical twins.

Sequenced: CD8+ T cells sorted from blood. The receptors stem from a woman under 30 in good health. Both conserved end residues are part of each CDR3. The D gene is left open where the match is weak. The size of a clone is reported for some rows only, either as once, few or many, or as a class for expanded clones.

abundance	d_gene	v_gene	j_gene	CDR3aa	CDR3nt
.	TRBD1	TRBV7-9	TRBJ2-4	CASSLTTGVNPKNIQYF	TGTGCCAGCAGCTTAACGACAGGGGTAAACCCCAAAAACATTCAGTACTTC
.	.	TRBV19	TRBJ1-2	CASSIAEINYGYTF	TGTGCCAGTAGTATAGCAGAGATTAACTATGGCTACACCTTC
many	.	TRBV5-1	TRBJ2-5	CASSSQLQETQYF	TGCGCCAGCAGCTCCCAACTTCAAGAGACCCAGTACTTC
.	TRBD1	TRBV28	TRBJ2-2	CASSFEGTGGTGELFF	TGTGCCAGCAGTTTTGAAGGGACAGGGGGCACCGGGGAGCTGTTTTTT
few	.	TRBV29-1	TRBJ1-2	CSVLKEEGSGYGYTF	TGCAGCGTATTAAAGGAGGAGGGGTCAGGGTATGGCTACACCTTC
many	TRBD1	TRBV20-1	TRBJ1-5	CSAPGQARNQPQHF	TGCAGTGCTCCGGGACAGGCCCGCAATCAGCCCCAGCATTTT
many	.	TRBV29-1	TRBJ2-2	CSVEISGRETGELFF	TGCAGCGTTGAAATTTCGGGCAGAGAAACCGGGGAGCTGTTTTTT
.	TRBD2	TRBV15	TRBJ2-4	CATSREGLAVAKNIQYF	TGTGCCACCAGCAGAGAAGGCCTAGCGGTAGCCAAAAACATTCAGTACTTC
many	.	TRBV27	TRBJ2-2	CASMNTGELFF	TGTGCCAGCATGAACACCGGGGAGCTGTTTTTT
few	.	TRBV28	TRBJ2-3	CASSPRELAGDTQYF	TGTGCCAGCAGCCCCCGGGAACTAGCAGGGGATACGCAGTATTTT
many	TRBD1	TRBV4-1	TRBJ1-2	CASSQSRDRSYGYTF	TGCGCCAGCAGCCAGTCCCGGGACAGGAGCTATGGCTACACCTTC
many	.	TRBV12-3/TRBV12-4	TRBJ2-5	CASSLGRETQYF	TGTGCCAGCAGCCTAGGCCGAGAGACCCAGTACTTC
few	.	TRBV7-9	TRBJ1-6	CASREDLPYNSPLHF	TGTGCCAGCAGGGAGGACTTACCCTATAATTCACCCCTCCACTTT
.	.	TRBV7-9	TRBJ1-1	CASSRGGGNTEAFF	TGTGCCAGCAGCAGGGGGGGAGGGAACACTGAAGCTTTCTTT
many	TRBD1	TRBV4-1	TRBJ2-7	CASSQGDRFTYEQYF	TGCGCCAGCAGCCAAGGGGACAGATTTACCTACGAGCAGTACTTC
few	.	TRBV5-1	TRBJ1-1	CASSFSDREAFF	TGCGCCAGCAGCTTTTCAGACAGAGAAGCTTTCTTT
many	TRBD1	TRBV28	TRBJ2-6	CASSFGQGLSGANVLTF	TGTGCCAGCAGTTTTGGACAGGGCCTCTCTGGGGCCAACGTCCTGACTTTC
many	TRBD2	TRBV28	TRBJ2-1	CASSPRRGLAVTPPGEQFF	TGTGCCAGCAGCCCCCGACGGGGACTAGCCGTAACTCCTCCGGGGGAGCAGTTCTTC
.	.	TRBV4-3	TRBJ2-5	CASSQDWTEQETQYF	TGCGCCAGCAGCCAAGACTGGACCGAGCAAGAGACCCAGTACTTC
many	.	TRBV11-2	TRBJ2-1	CASSPPEYNEQFF	TGTGCCAGCAGCCCTCCCGAATACAATGAGCAGTTCTTC
many	.	TRBV4-2	TRBJ1-5	CASSQERFSNQPQHF	TGTGCCAGCAGCCAAGAAAGGTTTAGCAATCAGCCCCAGCATTTT
few	TRBD2	TRBV10-3	TRBJ2-7	CATRGGLADYEQYF	TGTGCCACCAGGGGGGGACTAGCGGACTACGAGCAGTACTTC
.	.	TRBV15	TRBJ2-7	CATSRVPGAKSHEQYF	TGTGCCACCAGCAGAGTCCCTGGAGCCAAAAGCCACGAGCAGTACTTC
few	.	TRBV9	TRBJ2-5	CASSGSAARETQYF	TGTGCCAGCAGCGGTTCGGCAGCTAGAGAGACCCAGTACTTC
.	.	TRBV24-1	TRBJ2-1	CATSDHQGRNEQFF	TGTGCCACCAGTGATCACCAGGGTCGCAATGAGCAGTTCTTC
.	.	TRBV12-3/TRBV12-4	TRBJ2-2	CASSDTFGELFF	TGTGCCAGCAGTGATACGTTCGGGGAGCTGTTTTTT
many	TRBD2	TRBV5-1	TRBJ2-3	CASRVAIAGGFTDTQYF	TGCGCCAGCAGAGTTGCGATAGCGGGGGGGTTCACAGATACGCAGTATTTT
many	.	TRBV5-1	TRBJ2-5	CASSLANRVPQETQYF	TGCGCCAGCAGCTTGGCCAACAGGGTTCCCCAAGAGACCCAGTACTTC